Shown below are 20 T cell receptor beta chains from a single sample sequenced in a study of T cell responses to AZD1222 COVID-19 vaccine. Generated by immunoSEQ multiplex PCR, the TCRdb table keeps only in-frame clones and is missing some. The sample has some 69,000 clones, 75% to 90% seen once; the top ten hold 20% to 30%. The material was peripheral blood, obtained 28 days after the second AZD1222 dose. The receptors come from an adult who received the AZD1222 COVID-19 vaccine.

The rearrangement uses TRBV5-6 and TRBJ2-7; 10 bases map to TRBD1. This CDR3 has 17 amino acids. Trimming at V came to 4 bases and at J to 0 bases, leaving 10 bases not matched to a gene. Germline-derived CDR1 and CDR2 are SGHDT and YYEEEE. The CDR3 protein is CASSTPGQGRDSYEQYF. For the CDR3, the DNA is TGTGCCAGCAGCACCCCGGGACAGGGGAGGGACTCCTACGAGCAGTACTTC.

The chain uses TRBV5-5 and TRBJ2-2; no firm D call. V was clipped by 4 bases and J by 3 bases, with 10 bases between them. The CDR3 spans 14 residues. Germline V CDR1 and CDR2: SGHKS, YYEKEE (reference sequence). For the CDR3, the DNA is TGTGCCAGCAGCCGAGGTTGGGACACCGGGGAGCTGTTTTTT. Translating it yields CASSRGWDTGELFF. Full variable domain (rest looked up from reference TRBV5-5 and TRBJ2-2): DAGVTQSPTHLIKTRGQQVTLRCSPISGHKSVSWYQQVLGQGPQFIFQYYEKEERGRGNFPDRFSARQFPNYSSELNVNALLLGDSALYLCASSRGWDTGELFFGEGSRLTVL.

This sequence joins TRBV5-1 and TRBJ2-3; D may be TRBD1 (6 bases). The CDR3 loop spans 15 amino acids. V lost 3 bases to trimming and J lost 6 bases, with 17 bases between them. CDR1 and CDR2 from the germline V gene are SGHRS and YFSETQ. DNA of the CDR3: TGCGCCAGCAGCTCAAACCGGGACAATAGGGATACGCAGTATTTT. It specifies CASSSNRDNRDTQYF.

The V and J genes are TRBV11-1 and TRBJ1-2; the D gene is possibly TRBD1 (5 bases). V was clipped by 5 bases and J by 2 bases, with 12 bases between them. Germline lookup yields CDR1 SGHAT and CDR2 FQDESV (reference sequence). The CDR3 covers 14 residues. DNA of the CDR3: TGTGCCAGCAGCAGAGATGCAGGGAACTATGGCTACACCTTC. Translation gives CASSRDAGNYGYTF.

This sequence joins TRBV5-1 and TRBJ1-1; D not certain. V lost 4 bases, J lost 0 bases, and 13 bases lay in between. From germline, CDR1 is SGHRS and CDR2 YFSETQ. The CDR3 spans 15 residues. The chain's CDR3 is CASSPGEQMNTEAFF. The CDR3 nucleotides are TGCGCCAGCAGCCCTGGGGAACAGATGAACACTGAAGCTTTCTTT.

Written as DNA, the CDR3 is TGTGCCATCAGTGAGCCCGCGAGGACTGAAGCTTTCTTT. This gives the protein CAISEPARTEAFF. The rearrangement uses TRBV10-3 and TRBJ1-1, with D unresolved. The germline V gene has CDR1 ENHRY and CDR2 SYGVKD. This CDR3 spans 13 amino acids. The V gene lost 2 bases and the J gene lost 5 bases, with 9 bases spanning the gap.

This chain uses TRBV6-5 with TRBJ2-7; D tentatively fits TRBD1 or TRBD2 (5 bases each). V gave up 6 bases and J gave up 4 bases, with 13 bases separating them. Germline V gene sequence: CDR1 MNHEY, CDR2 SVGAGI. There are 13 residues in the CDR3. CDR3: CASRPGTVYEQYF. The CDR3 DNA reads as TGTGCCAGCAGACCAGGGACGGTATACGAGCAGTACTTC.

Concerning this clone itself: At one end, the junction sequence differs from germline, possibly due to a read error. The same CDR3 arises from other DNA sequences in this sample as well. The gene calls are TRBV18 and TRBJ2-7; 7 bases are shared with TRBD2. The CDR3 totals 14 residues. Germline CDR1 KGHSH, CDR2 LQKENI. The CDR3 spells CASSPIGRLNEQYF. As DNA, the CDR3 is TGTGCCAGCTCACCAATCGGGAGGCTTAACGAGCAGTACTTT.

The rearrangement uses TRBV7-9 and TRBJ1-3; D remains unclear. V shed 5 bases and J shed 4 bases, with 18 bases lying between them. Germline V lookup: CDR1 SEHNR, CDR2 FQNEAQ (reference sequence). CDR3 size: 16 residues. The CDR3 bases are TGTGCCAGCAGCCCCTGGACGGCAGAGGAGGGAAACACCATATATTTT. Translating gives CASSPWTAEEGNTIYF.

The CDR3: CASSIEAGEAFF. CDR3 DNA sequence: TGTGCCAGTAGTATAGAGGCAGGTGAGGCTTTCTTT. This chain uses TRBV19 with TRBJ1-1; D is undetermined. The CDR3 covers 12 residues. With 0 bases removed from V and 11 bases from J, the gap between germline ends came to 10 bases. Germline V gene sequence: CDR1 LNHDA, CDR2 SQIVND (reference sequence).

The rearrangement links TRBV28 to TRBJ2-2; D might be TRBD1 (6 bases). V lost 3 bases, J lost 6 bases, and 8 bases lay in between. Germline loops: CDR1 MDHEN, CDR2 SYDVKM. The CDR3 extends over 13 amino acids. As DNA, the CDR3 is TGTGCCAGCAGTTTTGAGGGGGCCGGGGAGCTGTTTTTT. It translates to CASSFEGAGELFF.

The rearrangement joins TRBV25-1 to TRBJ2-5; perhaps TRBD2 as D (5 bases). The length of the CDR3 is 16 residues. Trimming removed 4 bases at V and 5 bases at J, with 20 bases between. Germline V lookup: CDR1 MGHDK, CDR2 SYGVNS. The CDR3 nucleotides are TGTGCCAGCAGTGCCCCCCTGGGCGAGGGCCGTGAGACCCAGTACTTC. It encodes CASSAPLGEGRETQYF.

The chain links TRBV18 to TRBJ2-7; 12 bases line up with TRBD1. Germline CDR1 and CDR2: KGHSH and LQKENI. This CDR3 is 15 amino acids long. Trimming removed 4 bases from V and 7 bases from J; junction bases left unmatched: 8. The CDR3 nucleotides are TGTGCCAGCTCACAACCGGGACAGGGGGCGCGGGAGCAGTACTTC. Protein sequence: CASSQPGQGAREQYF.

The chain joins TRBV6-1 to TRBJ2-3; D possibly corresponds to TRBD1 (6 bases). The V gene's germline CDR1 is MNHNS and CDR2 SASEGT. The germline V and J ends were trimmed by 2 bases and 5 bases, with 20 bases remaining between them. The CDR3 extends over 17 amino acids. For the CDR3, the DNA is TGTGCCAGCAGTGAACGGAAAGGAGCGAGGGGGAGAGATACGCAGTATTTT. This translates into CASSERKGARGRDTQYF.

The chain recombines TRBV14 with TRBJ1-2; possibly TRBD1 for D (6 bases). The CDR3 length is 14 residues. V was trimmed by 5 bases and J by 4 bases, leaving 14 bases between them. CDR1 is SGHDN, CDR2 FVKESK, per germline. This chain's CDR3 is CASSRDKGIYGYTF. CDR3 DNA: TGTGCCAGCAGCAGGGACAAAGGGATCTATGGCTACACCTTC.

The DNA of the CDR3 is TGTGCCAGCAGTGAAGCTCGGACAGGGGTGAACTATGGCTACACCTTC. Translation gives CASSEARTGVNYGYTF. This sequence joins TRBV6-1 and TRBJ1-2, with TRBD1 matching over 9 bases. The CDR3 spans 16 residues. With 0 bases clipped from V and 2 bases from J, the junction kept 4 bases outside the gene matches. Germline values: CDR1 MNHNS, CDR2 SASEGT.

The chain recombines TRBV30 with TRBJ2-2, with 9 bases fitting TRBD1. The V and J ends lost 8 bases and 4 bases, in that order; junction bases with no gene match: 5. The CDR3 extends over 13 amino acids. Germline V gene lookup returns CDR1 GTSNPN and CDR2 SVGIG (reference sequence). The CDR3 coding sequence is TGTGCCGGCCGACAGGGGGGCACCGGGGAGCTGTTTTTT. It codes for CAGRQGGTGELFF.

The CDR3 DNA reads TGTGCCAGCTCACCAGATGAACAGGGGATCTCTGGAAACACCATATATTTT. Amino acids: CASSPDEQGISGNTIYF. The chain carries TRBV18 and TRBJ1-3, with 7 bases fitting TRBD1. The germline gives CDR1 KGHSH, CDR2 LQKENI. The ends lost 2 bases at V and 0 bases at J; junction bases unmatched: 7. The CDR3 runs to 17 residues.

The chain joins TRBV7-2 to TRBJ2-1, with 13 bases lining up with TRBD2. The V gene end was trimmed by 5 bases and the J gene end by 4 bases; junction bases not matched to a gene: 5. This CDR3 contains 16 residues. Germline V gene sequence: CDR1 SGHTA, CDR2 FQGNSA. The CDR3 loop reads CASSPWTSGSYNEQFF. In DNA, the CDR3 is TGTGCCAGCAGCCCATGGACTAGCGGGAGTTACAATGAGCAGTTCTTC.

The chain uses TRBV19 and TRBJ1-1, with a possible D match to TRBD1 (5 bases). This CDR3 contains 13 residues. CDR1 LNHDA and CDR2 SQIVND come from the germline V gene (reference sequence). Trimming pared 6 bases from V and 12 bases from J, leaving 20 bases between. The CDR3 DNA follows: TGTGCCAGTAGCCCTCGCGGAGGGGCCCGTCCTTTCTTT. As protein: CASSPRGGARPFF.